The 11 T cell receptor beta chains below all came from one sample that was sequenced in a study of CD8 T cells in Susac syndrome. RNA amounts of about 0.5 to 1 ug underwent reverse transcription with random hexamers. One entry per CDR3 protein, called by TCRdb with MiXCR from the immunoSEQ multiplex PCR reads. The sample includes under 200,000 distinct CDR3 sequences, roughly 92% of them seen just once. The sample was CD4+ T cells from PBMCs. The receptors here all came from a human donor with Susac syndrome.

This clonotype has a handful of counts. The junction and the germline gene differ at one end; a read error may be behind it. This chain joins TRBV5-1 and TRBJ1-5; tentative D call: TRBD1 (5 bases). The CDR3 sequence is 14 residues long. From germline, CDR1 is SGHRS and CDR2 YFSETQ. The CDR3 loop is CASSLGQGGQPQHF. DNA for the CDR3: TGTGCCAGCAGCTTAGGGCAGGGAGGCCAGCCCCAGCATTTT.

The chain combines TRBV20-1 with TRBJ2-5; tentative D call: TRBD2 (5 bases). Germline CDR1 reads DFQATT; CDR2 reads SNEGSKA (reference sequence). The CDR3 is 12 residues long. V lost 3 bases, J lost 5 bases, and 10 bases lay in between. The CDR3 here is CSASSPGETQYF. The CDR3 DNA reads TGCAGTGCTAGTTCTCCGGGGGAGACCCAGTACTTC.

The chain links TRBV6-2 or TRBV6-3 to TRBJ2-1, with TRBD2 identical over 11 bases. The junction had 9 bases not matched to a gene; V was cut back by 6 bases and J by 5 bases. This CDR3 spans 16 amino acids. Germline V CDR1 and CDR2: MNHEY, SVGEGT. The CDR3 is CASRPRLAGWNNEQFF. CDR3 coding DNA: TGTGCCAGCAGACCCAGACTAGCGGGGTGGAACAATGAGCAGTTCTTC.

This chain connects TRBV12-3 or TRBV12-4 to TRBJ1-1, with 7 bases that match TRBD1. The CDR3 runs 15 residues. Trimming at V came to 5 bases and at J to 1 base, leaving 7 bases not matched to a gene. CDR3 in DNA: TGTGCCAGCAGTCCTGGGGGGACAGCGAACACTGAAGCTTTCTTT. Its translation is CASSPGGTANTEAFF.

The chain is built from TRBV11-2 and TRBJ2-7; TRBD2 aligns across 13 bases. J lost 3 bases, V lost 2 bases, and 4 bases had no gene match. Germline V gene data show CDR1 as SGHAT and CDR2 as FQNNGV. The CDR3 is made up of 16 amino acids. The CDR3 DNA reads as TGTGCCAGCAGCTTAAAATGGACTAGCGGGAGCTACGAGCAGTACTTC. Translated: CASSLKWTSGSYEQYF.

V usage is TRBV3-1 and J usage is TRBJ1-6, with TRBD1 matching 7 bases. The CDR3 spans 15 residues. Trimming at V came to 6 bases and at J to 7 bases, leaving 9 bases not matched to a gene. Germline values: CDR1 LGHDT, CDR2 YNNKEL (reference sequence). The CDR3, as DNA: TGTGCCAGCAGACTTAGAGACAGGGAAAATTCACCCCTCCACTTT. It is translated as CASRLRDRENSPLHF.

DNA of the CDR3: TGTGCCAGCTCACCAGGGACTAGCGGAGAGGCCTACGAGCAGTACTTC. The encoded protein is CASSPGTSGEAYEQYF. The chain carries TRBV18 and TRBJ2-7; TRBD2 aligns across 11 bases. From germline, CDR1 is KGHSH and CDR2 LQKENI. The J segment lost 2 bases and the V segment lost 2 bases, leaving 5 bases of the junction unmatched. This CDR3 has 16 amino acids.

The chain employs TRBV3-1 and TRBJ2-2; the D gene is possibly TRBD2 (5 bases). The V and J ends lost 4 bases and 7 bases respectively, with 7 bases between them. CDR3 length: 12 amino acids. Germline values: CDR1 LGHDT, CDR2 YNNKEL (reference sequence). The CDR3 reads CASSRAGGELFF. DNA of the CDR3: TGTGCCAGCAGCCGGGCGGGCGGGGAGCTGTTTTTT.

The V and J genes are TRBV5-1 and TRBJ2-5, with TRBD2 matching over 9 bases. CDR3 length: 14 residues. CDR1 SGHRS and CDR2 YFSETQ come from the germline V gene. With V trimmed by 0 bases and J by 6 bases, 3 bases remained unmatched. The CDR3 bases are TGCGCCAGCAGCTTGGAAGCTAGCGGGAAGACCCAGTACTTC. As protein: CASSLEASGKTQYF.

V usage is TRBV7-2 and J usage is TRBJ1-6, with D hard to call. Germline CDR1 and CDR2: SGHTA and FQGNSA. The CDR3 contains 14 residues. Between the trimmed V and J ends, which lost 5 bases and 7 bases, there was a span of 12 bases. The CDR3 nucleotides are TGTGCCAGCAGCATGAGGTCAGAGAATTCACCCCTCCACTTT. Protein product: CASSMRSENSPLHF.

The chain employs TRBV19 and TRBJ2-7; weak D call: TRBD1 (6 bases). Germline CDR1 reads LNHDA; CDR2 reads SQIVND (reference sequence). CDR3 size: 13 residues. Trimming took off 6 bases at V and 2 bases at J, with 11 bases between the two ends. CDR3 nucleotides: TGTGCCAGTAGGAGGGGACAAGCCTACGAGCAGTACTTC. It specifies CASRRGQAYEQYF.